This T cell receptor (beta chain) was sequenced during a study of blood T cell repertoires in COVID-19 (TCRdb year 2020). At the level of the whole study: Collaborator samples came from the United States, Italy and Spain and covered acute and convalescent phases of COVID-19. Samples were obtained from the ongoing ImmuneRACE study (first 160 participants) and from 1,254 subjects provided by 6 global collaborators. HLA class I and class II types, where available, came from metadata supplied by the sample provider rather than from assay-based typing. Deeply sampled blood TCRbeta repertoires from subjects exposed to, actively infected with, or recovered from COVID-19 were included in the dataset. The prospective study material was composed of cDNA or gDNA derived from T cells, B-cell-depleted T cells, or PBMCs. The repertoires were released in a freely available public database intended as a resource for research on the immune response to SARS-CoV-2. Nearly every sample came with metadata listing a de-identified subject ID, COVID-19 status, age in years and sex. Findings and caveats that apply to the study as a whole: The quantity of clinical and demographic metadata differed by source and by participant and was supplied without curation.

Concerning this clone itself: Which antigen it targets is not known. No much larger clone exists at a distance of one base, and base qualities are not known.

The CDR3 goes from the cysteine to the phenylalanine over 13 residues. Of all the DNA, just the CDR3 is kept, 39 bases in frame from base 1. Trimmed from V: 3 bases; trimmed from J: 9 bases; junction bases lacking a gene match: 6. From a lookup of the germline V gene (reference sequence), CDR1 and CDR2 are MNHEY and SMNVEV. Whole blood was collected in K2EDTA tubes by collaborating institutions according to the institutions' own protocols. For TCRbeta analysis, collaborators shipped samples as frozen whole blood, isolated PBMCs, or DNA extracted from either of those sample types. TCRbeta CDR3 regions were amplified from genomic DNA by means of the immunoSEQ Assay, a bias-controlled multiplex PCR. Per the source publication's procedure: Nucleated cell counts per sample were estimated from amplification of reference gene primers within the assay. Sequence reads were collapsed and filtered to measure the absolute abundance of every unique TCRbeta CDR3 rearrangement. For each sample, productive Simpson clonality was calculated as the square root of Simpson's diversity index over productive rearrangements. TCRdb took this table from immuneACCESS and kept in-frame rearrangements with V and J called. Such tables lack part of the clones; where checked against another copy, unresolved V genes explain under half of the gap, and the rest is unexplained. Clonal size and the V and J genes are those of that table, whereas D and trimming came from the DNA. This sample holds about 400,000 clones; around nine tenths were observed only once. Together, the top ten hold around 2.9% of the sample.

This TCR came from a human donor in a cohort sampled during active COVID-19. Sequenced input: peripheral blood. The V and J segments used are TRBV27 and TRBJ1-1; TRBD1 aligns with 8 central bases. This receptor carries the CDR3 CASSFGQGGQAFF. The DNA is TGTGCCAGCAGTTTCGGACAGGGCGGACAAGCTTTCTTT.